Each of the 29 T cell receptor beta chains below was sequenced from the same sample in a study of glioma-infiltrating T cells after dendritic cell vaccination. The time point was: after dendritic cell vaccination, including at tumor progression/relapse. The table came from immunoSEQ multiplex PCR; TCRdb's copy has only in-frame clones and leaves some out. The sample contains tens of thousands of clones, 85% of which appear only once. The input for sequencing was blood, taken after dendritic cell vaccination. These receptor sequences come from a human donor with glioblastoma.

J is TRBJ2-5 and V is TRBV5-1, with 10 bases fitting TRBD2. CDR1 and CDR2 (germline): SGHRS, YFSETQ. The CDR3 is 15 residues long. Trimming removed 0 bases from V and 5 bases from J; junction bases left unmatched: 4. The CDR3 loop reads CASSLVAGGRETQYF. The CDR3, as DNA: TGCGCCAGCAGCTTGGTAGCGGGGGGTCGGGAGACCCAGTACTTC.

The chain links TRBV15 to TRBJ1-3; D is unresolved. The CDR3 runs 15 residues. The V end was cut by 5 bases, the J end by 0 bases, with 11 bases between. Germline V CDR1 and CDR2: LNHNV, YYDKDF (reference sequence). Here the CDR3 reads CATSRGVNSGNTIYF. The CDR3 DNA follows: TGTGCCACCAGCCGAGGCGTTAACTCTGGAAACACCATATATTTT.

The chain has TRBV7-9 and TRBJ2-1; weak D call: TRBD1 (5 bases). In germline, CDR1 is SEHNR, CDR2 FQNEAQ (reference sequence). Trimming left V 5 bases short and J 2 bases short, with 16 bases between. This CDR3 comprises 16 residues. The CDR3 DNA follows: TGTGCCAGCAGCACGGAGATGCTGGGGCCCTACAATGAGCAGTTCTTC. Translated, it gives CASSTEMLGPYNEQFF.

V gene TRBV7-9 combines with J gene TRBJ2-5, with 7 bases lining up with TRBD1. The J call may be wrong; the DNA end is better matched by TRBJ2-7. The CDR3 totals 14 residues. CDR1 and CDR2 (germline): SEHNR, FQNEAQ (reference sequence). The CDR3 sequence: CASSGTASSYEQYF. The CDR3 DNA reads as TGTGCCAGCAGCGGGACAGCGAGCTCCTACGAGCAGTACTTC.

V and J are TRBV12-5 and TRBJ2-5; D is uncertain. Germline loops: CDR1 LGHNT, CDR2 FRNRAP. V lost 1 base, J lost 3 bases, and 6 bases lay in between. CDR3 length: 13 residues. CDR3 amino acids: CASGLAFEETQYF. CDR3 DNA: TGTGCTAGTGGTTTGGCTTTTGAAGAGACCCAGTACTTC.

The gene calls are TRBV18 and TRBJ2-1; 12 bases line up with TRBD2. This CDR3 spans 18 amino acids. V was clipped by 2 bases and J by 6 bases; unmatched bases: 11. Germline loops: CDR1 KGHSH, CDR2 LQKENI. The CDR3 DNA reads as TGTGCCAGCTCACCATCCCCTAGCGGGGGGGATAGGGGCAATGAGCAGTTCTTC. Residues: CASSPSPSGGDRGNEQFF.

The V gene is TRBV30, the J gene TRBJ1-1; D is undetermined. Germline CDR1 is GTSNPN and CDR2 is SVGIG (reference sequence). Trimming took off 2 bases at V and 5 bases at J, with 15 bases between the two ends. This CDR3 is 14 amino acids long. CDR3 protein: CAWSPWPAGTEAFF. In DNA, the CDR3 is TGTGCCTGGAGTCCCTGGCCCGCGGGAACTGAAGCTTTCTTT.

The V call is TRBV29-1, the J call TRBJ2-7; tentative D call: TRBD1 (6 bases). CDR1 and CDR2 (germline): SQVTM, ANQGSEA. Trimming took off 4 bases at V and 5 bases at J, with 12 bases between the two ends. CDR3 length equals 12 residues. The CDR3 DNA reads TGCAGCGTTGTGGGGCAGGGGCACGAGCAGTACTTC. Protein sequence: CSVVGQGHEQYF.

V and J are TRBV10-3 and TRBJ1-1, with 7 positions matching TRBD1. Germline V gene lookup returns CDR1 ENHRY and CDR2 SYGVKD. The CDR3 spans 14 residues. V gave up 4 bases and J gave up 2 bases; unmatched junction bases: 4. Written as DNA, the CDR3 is TGTGCCATCAGTGCGGGACAGCTTAACACTGAAGCTTTCTTT. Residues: CAISAGQLNTEAFF.

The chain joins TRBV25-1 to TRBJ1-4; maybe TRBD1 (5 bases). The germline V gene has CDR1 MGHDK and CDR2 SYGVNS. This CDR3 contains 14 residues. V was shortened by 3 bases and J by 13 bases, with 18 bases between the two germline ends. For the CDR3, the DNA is TGTGCCAGCAGTGAGACCGGGGTCCCGGGGGGACTGTTTTTT. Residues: CASSETGVPGGLFF.

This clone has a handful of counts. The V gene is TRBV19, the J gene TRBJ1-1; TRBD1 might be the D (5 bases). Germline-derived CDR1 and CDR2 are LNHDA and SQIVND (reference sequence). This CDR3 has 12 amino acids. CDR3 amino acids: CAGRQRNTEAFF. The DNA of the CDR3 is TGTGCGGGGCGACAGAGGAACACTGAAGCTTTCTTT.

CDR3 amino acids: CASSATGNSAFF. Written as DNA, the CDR3 is TGTGCCAGCAGTGCGACAGGTAATTCGGCTTTCTTT. This chain links TRBV6-1 with TRBJ1-1; a weak D match, TRBD1 (6 bases). The V end was cut by 4 bases, the J end by 11 bases, with 14 bases between. CDR3 length: 12 residues. Germline V lookup: CDR1 MNHNS, CDR2 SASEGT.

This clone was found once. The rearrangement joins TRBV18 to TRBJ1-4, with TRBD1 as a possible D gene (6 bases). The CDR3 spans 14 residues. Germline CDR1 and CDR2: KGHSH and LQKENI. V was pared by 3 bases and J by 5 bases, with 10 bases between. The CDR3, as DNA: TGTGCCAGCTCACCTGACAGGATGAATGAAAAACTGTTTTTT. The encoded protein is CASSPDRMNEKLFF.

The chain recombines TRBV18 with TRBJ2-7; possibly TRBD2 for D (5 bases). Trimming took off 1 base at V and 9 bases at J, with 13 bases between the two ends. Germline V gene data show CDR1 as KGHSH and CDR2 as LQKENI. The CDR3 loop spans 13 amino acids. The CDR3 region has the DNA TGTGCCAGCTCACCACGGCTAGCCGGCGGGCAGTACTTC. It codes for CASSPRLAGGQYF.

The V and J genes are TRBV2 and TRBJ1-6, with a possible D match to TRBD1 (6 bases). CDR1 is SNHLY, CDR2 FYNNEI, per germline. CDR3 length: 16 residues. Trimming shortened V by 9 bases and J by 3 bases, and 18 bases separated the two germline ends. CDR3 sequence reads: CASQRGGQIYNSPLHF. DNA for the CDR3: TGTGCCAGTCAGAGGGGGGGACAAATCTATAATTCACCCCTCCACTTT.

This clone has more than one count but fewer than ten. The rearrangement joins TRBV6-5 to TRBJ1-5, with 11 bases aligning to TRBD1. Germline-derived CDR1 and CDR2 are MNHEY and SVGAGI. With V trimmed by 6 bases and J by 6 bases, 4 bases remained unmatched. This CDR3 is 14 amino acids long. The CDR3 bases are TGTGCCAGCAGCGGGACAGGGGGAAGTCAGCCCCAGCATTTT. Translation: CASSGTGGSQPQHF.

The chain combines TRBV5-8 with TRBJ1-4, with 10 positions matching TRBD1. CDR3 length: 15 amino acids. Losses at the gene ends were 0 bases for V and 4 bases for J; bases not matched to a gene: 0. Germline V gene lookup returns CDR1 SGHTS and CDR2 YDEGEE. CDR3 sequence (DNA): TGTGCCAGCAGCTTGGGGGACAGGGGTAATGAAAAACTGTTTTTT. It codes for CASSLGDRGNEKLFF.

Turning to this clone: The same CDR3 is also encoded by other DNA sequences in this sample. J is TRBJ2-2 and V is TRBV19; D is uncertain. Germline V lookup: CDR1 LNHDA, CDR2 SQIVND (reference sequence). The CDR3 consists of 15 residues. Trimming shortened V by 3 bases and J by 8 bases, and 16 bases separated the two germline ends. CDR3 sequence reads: CASSMRIAFDGELFF. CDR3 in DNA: TGTGCCAGTAGTATGCGGATAGCCTTCGATGGGGAGCTGTTTTTT.

The CDR3 sequence is CASSSRLAGGNEQFF. The CDR3 coding sequence is TGTGCCAGCAGCAGCCGACTAGCGGGGGGGAATGAGCAGTTCTTC. The chain uses TRBV11-2 and TRBJ2-1, with 14 bases lining up with TRBD2. Germline V gives CDR1 SGHAT, CDR2 FQNNGV. The CDR3 is 15 residues long. V lost 5 bases, J lost 7 bases, and 4 bases stayed unmatched.

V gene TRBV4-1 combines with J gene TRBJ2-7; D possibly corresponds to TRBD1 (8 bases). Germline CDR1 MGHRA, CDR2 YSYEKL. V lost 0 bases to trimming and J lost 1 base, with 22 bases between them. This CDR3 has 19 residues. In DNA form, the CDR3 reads TGCGCCAGCAGCCAAGATGTCCCCCACAACAGGGGGGGGTCCTACGAGCAGTACTTC. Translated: CASSQDVPHNRGGSYEQYF.

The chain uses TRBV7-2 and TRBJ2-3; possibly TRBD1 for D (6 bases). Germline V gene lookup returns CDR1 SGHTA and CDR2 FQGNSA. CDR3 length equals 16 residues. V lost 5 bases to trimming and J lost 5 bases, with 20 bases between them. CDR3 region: CASSKATGGPGDTQYF. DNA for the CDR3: TGTGCCAGCAGCAAAGCTACTGGGGGCCCTGGAGATACGCAGTATTTT.

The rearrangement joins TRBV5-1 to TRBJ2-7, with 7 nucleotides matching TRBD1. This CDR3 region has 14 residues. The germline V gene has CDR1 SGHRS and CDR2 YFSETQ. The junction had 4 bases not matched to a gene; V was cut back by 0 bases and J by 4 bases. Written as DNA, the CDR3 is TGCGCCAGCAGCTTGGACAGGGGAAAATACGAGCAGTACTTC. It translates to CASSLDRGKYEQYF.

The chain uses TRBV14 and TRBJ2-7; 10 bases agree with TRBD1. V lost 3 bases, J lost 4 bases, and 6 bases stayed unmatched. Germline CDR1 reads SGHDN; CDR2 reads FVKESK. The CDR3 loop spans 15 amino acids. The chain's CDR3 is CASSHRDRGWYEQYF. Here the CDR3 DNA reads TGTGCCAGCAGCCATAGGGACAGGGGATGGTACGAGCAGTACTTC. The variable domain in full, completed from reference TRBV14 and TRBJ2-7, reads EAGVTQFPSHSVIEKGQTVTLRCDPISGHDNLYWYRRVMGKEIKFLLHFVKESKQDESGMPNNRFLAERTGGTYSTLKVQPAELEDSGVYFCASSHRDRGWYEQYFGPGTRLTVT.

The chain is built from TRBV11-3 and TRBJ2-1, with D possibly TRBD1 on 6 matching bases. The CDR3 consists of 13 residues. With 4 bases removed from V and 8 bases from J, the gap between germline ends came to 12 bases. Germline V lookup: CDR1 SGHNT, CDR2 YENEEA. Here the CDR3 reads CASSSHRADEQFF. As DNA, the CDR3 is TGTGCCAGCAGCTCCCACAGGGCCGATGAGCAGTTCTTC. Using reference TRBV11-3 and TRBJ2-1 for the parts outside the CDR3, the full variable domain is EAGVVQSPRYKIIEKKQPVAFWCNPISGHNTLYWYLQNLGQGPELLIRYENEEAVDDSQLPKDRFSAERLKGVDSTLKIQPAELGDSAVYLCASSSHRADEQFFGPGTRLTVL.

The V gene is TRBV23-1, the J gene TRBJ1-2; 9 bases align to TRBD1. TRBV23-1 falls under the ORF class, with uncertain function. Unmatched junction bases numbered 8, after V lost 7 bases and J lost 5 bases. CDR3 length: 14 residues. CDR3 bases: TGCGCCAGCACGCAGACAGGGGGGTCATATGGCTACACCTTC. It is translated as CASTQTGGSYGYTF.

CDR3 coding DNA: TGTGCCAGCAGCCTTCGGACTAGCGGGGGGGTTGATGAGCAGTTCTTC. It translates to CASSLRTSGGVDEQFF. The chain uses TRBV7-6 and TRBJ2-1, with 15 bases fitting TRBD2. The CDR3 length is 16 residues. CDR1 SGHVS and CDR2 FNYEAQ come from the germline V gene. J gave up 8 bases and V 5 bases, and 7 bases lay outside the gene matches.

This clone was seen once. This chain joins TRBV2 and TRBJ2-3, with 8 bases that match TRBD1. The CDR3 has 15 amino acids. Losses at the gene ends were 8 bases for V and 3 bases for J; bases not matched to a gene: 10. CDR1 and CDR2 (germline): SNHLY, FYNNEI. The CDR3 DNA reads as TGTGCCAGCGTACTTCAGGGGGCGCGTACAGATACGCAGTATTTT. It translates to CASVLQGARTDTQYF.

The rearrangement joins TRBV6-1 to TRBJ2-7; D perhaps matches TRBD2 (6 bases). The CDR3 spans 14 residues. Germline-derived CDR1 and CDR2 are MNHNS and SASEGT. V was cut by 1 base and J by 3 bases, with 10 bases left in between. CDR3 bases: TGTGCCAGCAGTGAAGTGGGGCGGGACTACGAGCAGTACTTC. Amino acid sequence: CASSEVGRDYEQYF.

CDR3 residues: CASSYRAGGGGEQYF. The CDR3 coding sequence is TGTGCCAGCAGTTACAGGGCGGGAGGGGGAGGAGAGCAGTACTTC. The V gene is TRBV6-5, the J gene TRBJ2-7; 9 bases match TRBD2. The CDR3 sequence is 15 residues long. V dropped 2 bases and J dropped 7; count of bases not matched to a gene: 9. CDR1 and CDR2 from the germline V gene are MNHEY and SVGAGI.